This entry lists 14 T cell receptor beta chains sequenced from one sample in a study of radiation and T cells in renal cell carcinoma. As for time point: baseline pretreatment blood. This sample's treatment: 15 Gy SBRT to primary tumor, nephrectomy 4 weeks later. Generated by immunoSEQ multiplex PCR, the TCRdb table keeps only in-frame clones and is missing some. The sample gives approximately 110,000 clones, roughly four fifths of which show up once; about 3% is in the top ten. The material sequenced was blood, taken from a patient whose treatment included radiotherapy and nephrectomy. These receptor sequences come from a woman aged 55-70 years with renal cell carcinoma.

The CDR3 sequence: CASSLALGPLNTEAFF. CDR3 DNA sequence: TGCGCCAGCAGCTTGGCCCTGGGGCCCTTGAACACTGAAGCTTTCTTT. The chain has TRBV5-1 and TRBJ1-1, with D tentatively TRBD1 (5 bases). This CDR3 has 16 amino acids. V gave up 0 bases and J gave up 0 bases, with 12 bases separating them. In germline, CDR1 is SGHRS, CDR2 YFSETQ.

The rearrangement uses TRBV6-5 and TRBJ1-5; no reliable D call. The CDR3 extends over 15 amino acids. Per germline, CDR1 MNHEY and CDR2 SVGAGI. V was cut by 2 bases and J by 0 bases, with 8 bases left in between. CDR3 nucleotide sequence: TGTGCCAGCAGTTACACCCAATATAGCAATCAGCCCCAGCATTTT. Translating gives CASSYTQYSNQPQHF.

The rearrangement joins TRBV10-3 to TRBJ1-3; TRBD1 matches 12 bases. V lost 0 bases and J lost 2; bases outside the gene matches: 8. This CDR3 comprises 19 residues. Germline CDR1 is ENHRY and CDR2 is SYGVKD. The CDR3 region has the DNA TGTGCCATCAGTGAGTCGGCCCCCGGGACAGGGGGCCCTGGAAACACCATATATTTT. As protein: CAISESAPGTGGPGNTIYF.

This clone occurred once. The chain employs TRBV5-6 and TRBJ2-7; no clear D gene. Germline CDR1 is SGHDT and CDR2 is YYEEEE. The CDR3 totals 12 residues. Deletions cut 0 bases from V and 6 bases from J, with 7 bases between. CDR3 region: CASSLGIGEQYF. CDR3 nucleotide sequence: TGTGCCAGCAGCTTGGGTATCGGCGAGCAGTACTTC.

The chain combines TRBV28 with TRBJ1-2; a weak D match, TRBD1 (6 bases). Germline V gene lookup returns CDR1 MDHEN and CDR2 SYDVKM. Trimming cost V 7 bases and J 8 bases, with 20 bases left between them. The CDR3 extends over 14 amino acids. The CDR3 sequence: CASIPGLGAGGYTF. The CDR3, as DNA: TGTGCCAGCATCCCGGGATTGGGGGCTGGCGGCTACACCTTC.

This chain links TRBV5-1 with TRBJ2-5, with D perhaps TRBD1 (5 bases). Germline V gene data show CDR1 as SGHRS and CDR2 as YFSETQ. The V end was cut by 0 bases, the J end by 5 bases, with 14 bases between. CDR3 length: 15 amino acids. CDR3 residues: CASSLDGRDGETQYF. CDR3 bases: TGCGCCAGCAGCTTGGACGGCAGGGATGGGGAGACCCAGTACTTC.

The chain employs TRBV10-3 and TRBJ1-4; 8 nucleotides match TRBD1. The junction had 5 bases not matched to a gene; V was cut back by 6 bases and J by 5 bases. This CDR3 is 14 amino acids long. CDR1 ENHRY and CDR2 SYGVKD come from the germline V gene. CDR3 protein: CAISPGQANEKLFF. In nucleotides, the CDR3 is TGTGCCATCAGCCCGGGACAGGCGAATGAAAAACTGTTTTTT.

This rearrangement joins TRBV2 to TRBJ1-6; D might be TRBD1 (6 bases). V was clipped by 6 bases and J by 5 bases, with 17 bases between them. This CDR3 spans 16 amino acids. Per germline, CDR1 SNHLY and CDR2 FYNNEI. The CDR3 coding sequence is TGTGCCAGCAGGAGGGAGACCGGGACACATAATTCACCCCTCCACTTT. Protein product: CASRRETGTHNSPLHF.

The chain employs TRBV4-2 and TRBJ1-2; D not certain. This CDR3 is built from 16 residues. Germline CDR1 reads LGHNA; CDR2 reads YNFKEQ. Trimming removed 4 bases from V and 2 bases from J, with 17 bases in between. The CDR3 spells CASSPAGSERNYGYTF. The CDR3 DNA sequence: TGTGCCAGCAGCCCCGCCGGCTCAGAGCGAAACTATGGCTACACCTTC.

CDR3 in DNA: TGCGCCAGCAGCTTGGCCGGCCGAGCTGGAGGAAACACCATATATTTT. Its translation: CASSLAGRAGGNTIYF. The rearrangement joins TRBV5-1 to TRBJ1-3; unclear D gene. The CDR3 runs 16 residues. Trimming shortened V by 0 bases and J by 4 bases, and 14 bases separated the two germline ends. Germline V gene data show CDR1 as SGHRS and CDR2 as YFSETQ.

The gene calls are TRBV5-1 and TRBJ2-6; no firm D call. Per germline, CDR1 SGHRS and CDR2 YFSETQ. The CDR3 extends over 19 amino acids. V was cut by 1 base and J by 0 bases, with 17 bases left in between. The CDR3 bases are TGCGCCAGCAGCTTGAATAGGAACAGTTTTAGCTCTGGGGCCAACGTCCTGACTTTC. Translation: CASSLNRNSFSSGANVLTF.

This chain uses TRBV4-1 with TRBJ2-1; 8 bases match TRBD2. Trimming removed 1 base from V and 1 base from J; junction bases left unmatched: 6. CDR1 MGHRA and CDR2 YSYEKL come from the germline V gene. This CDR3 contains 17 residues. The CDR3 DNA sequence: TGCGCCAGCAGCCAAGTCTTCTCTAGCGGGTCCTACAATGAGCAGTTCTTC. Protein product: CASSQVFSSGSYNEQFF.

V usage is TRBV7-9 and J usage is TRBJ2-3; 8 bases are shared with TRBD2. The germline CDR1 and CDR2 sequences are SEHNR and FQNEAQ (reference sequence). The ends lost 5 bases at V and 2 bases at J; junction bases unmatched: 15. The CDR3 runs 18 residues. The CDR3 DNA follows: TGTGCCAGCAGCCCCACTCCCCTAGGCGGGAGGTACACAGATACGCAGTATTTT. Its translation: CASSPTPLGGRYTDTQYF.

This clone was picked up one time. V is TRBV29-1 and J is TRBJ2-3, with D unclear. V gave up 1 base and J gave up 1 base, with 9 bases separating them. This CDR3 is built from 14 residues. CDR1 is SQVTM and CDR2 is ANQGSEA in the germline V gene. The CDR3 nucleotides are TGCAGCGTTGAAGTGGGCTGGGGCACAGATACGCAGTATTTT. It yields the protein CSVEVGWGTDTQYF.